What follows is one T cell receptor (beta chain) and its context. This clonotype was detected a few times. Its antigen is unknown. No quality values exist for individual bases; no much larger clone is one base distant. This entry is derived from a study of T cell repertoires in cytomegalovirus infection (dated by TCRdb to between 2018 and 2021). Some background on the complete study: The peptide stimulations were aimed at well-studied HLA-B-restricted epitopes as well as recently identified HLA-C-restricted CMV epitopes, whose presentation resists viral immunomodulation. Donor HLA type was relevant to the analysis, as public TCR beta signatures indicated carriage of CMV infection together with the matching HLA type.

From the cysteine up to the phenylalanine, the CDR3 has a length of 13 residues. The read is trimmed to its CDR3 DNA, 39 bases read in frame from base 1. Here V drops 10 bases and J drops 8 bases, and the junction holds 9 bases not matched to any gene. In the germline V gene, CDR1 corresponds to MDHEN and CDR2 to SYDVKM. The instrument was an Illumina HiSeq 1500. TCRdb redid the processing of the public reads, applying fastp at Q25 and MiXCR, and retained in-frame beta chains. For every CDR3 protein sequence, its rows merge into one entry that carries the most common genes and DNA. Within this sample are approximately 500,000 distinct CDR3 sequences, with 33% of them counted one time only. About a sixth of the sample belongs to the ten largest clones. Overall results and qualifications from the work: Carriers of CMV infection plus the relevant HLA type were discriminated by the cumulative frequency of public TCR beta family members in the study cohort and in an independent 352-donor cohort. The ex vivo response was dominated by HLA-C-restricted CMV-specific TCR beta clonotypes, which also provided the single most frequent clonotype in two of eight donors.

The label giving this sample's treatment or condition can be read as: in vitro stimulation with specific CMV peptide epitopes to enrich CMV-specific T cells. The V and J segments used are TRBV28 and TRBJ1-4; 8 middle bases align to TRBD1. This receptor was identified in a human donor in good health (CMV status not recorded). Some clones in this sample may be carry-over from other donors' samples. Sequences were derived from cultured PBMCs, sampled from culture after CMV antigen stimulation. The sequence in DNA is TGTGCCACGTCTGACAGGGGTACCGAAAAACTGTTTTTT. Its coded protein is CATSDRGTEKLFF. Joined to the reference TRBV28 and TRBJ1-4 proteins, this CDR3 gives the full variable domain: DVKVTQSSRYLVKRTGEKVFLECVQDMDHENMFWYRQDPGLGLRLIYFSYDVKMKEKGDIPEGYSVSREKKERFSLILESASTNQTSMYLCATSDRGTEKLFFGSGTQLSVL.